One sample yielded the 10 T cell receptor beta chains listed below, sequenced in a study of spatial heterogeneity in lung cancer. From the 5' RACE reads, TCRdb called clonotypes with MiXCR, one entry per CDR3 protein. The data hold some 120,000 distinct CDR3 sequences, with about 12% observed a single time. Time point specified: blood at routine non-recurrence follow-up after resection. Unsorted whole RNA samples from tumor, nontumor lung or frozen PBMC were sequenced. The sequences come from PBMCs, collected at follow-up. These receptors all come from a male donor with early-stage non-small cell lung cancer.

The chain couples TRBV27 to TRBJ2-3, with D perhaps TRBD1 (5 bases). V was pared by 3 bases and J by 5 bases, with 15 bases between. This CDR3 contains 15 residues. Looked up from germline, CDR1 is MNHEY and CDR2 is SMNVEV (reference sequence). In DNA form, the CDR3 reads TGTGCCAGCAGTTTTCAGGACACCCCTAGAGATACGCAGTATTTT. This encodes CASSFQDTPRDTQYF.

This clonotype has just a few counts. The chain links TRBV4-1 to TRBJ1-2; no definite D call. Germline values: CDR1 MGHRA, CDR2 YSYEKL. The CDR3 has 14 amino acids. V was cut by 1 base and J by 2 bases, with 8 bases left in between. CDR3 DNA: TGCGCCAGCAGCCAAGTTGGAGTAAACTATGGCTACACCTTC. Amino acids: CASSQVGVNYGYTF.

This clonotype was counted at least ten times. V usage is TRBV5-1 and J usage is TRBJ2-3; no clear D gene. The V gene lost 4 bases and the J gene lost 9 bases, with 21 bases spanning the gap. CDR3 size: 15 residues. Germline V gene lookup returns CDR1 SGHRS and CDR2 YFSETQ. Here the CDR3 reads CASSLIDNPEGTQYF. CDR3 coding DNA: TGCGCCAGCAGCCTTATCGACAACCCAGAAGGGACGCAGTATTTT.

The chain carries TRBV11-1 and TRBJ1-1, with unresolved D. V gave up 2 bases and J gave up 1 base, with 8 bases separating them. Looked up from germline, CDR1 is SGHAT and CDR2 is FQDESV (reference sequence). This CDR3 has 14 residues. The CDR3 region is CASSLSIRNTEAFF. CDR3 bases: TGTGCCAGCAGCTTAAGTATCAGGAACACTGAAGCTTTCTTT.

The chain carries TRBV5-1 and TRBJ1-4; the D gene is possibly TRBD1 (5 bases). V was shortened by 2 bases and J by 0 bases, with 5 bases between the two germline ends. Per the germline V gene, CDR1 is SGHRS and CDR2 is YFSETQ. The CDR3 has 14 amino acids. The CDR3 region is CASSFRATNEKLFF. DNA for the CDR3: TGCGCCAGCAGCTTCAGGGCAACTAATGAAAAACTGTTTTTT.

This clonotype came up many times. J is TRBJ1-6 and V is TRBV5-1; 8 bases agree with TRBD1. From germline, CDR1 is SGHRS and CDR2 YFSETQ. After removal of 4 bases from V and 10 bases from J, the junction contained 7 bases not matched to a gene. The CDR3 is 14 amino acids. The DNA for the CDR3 is TGCGCCAGCAGCCAGACAGGGGCGGGATCACCCCTCCACTTT. This translates into CASSQTGAGSPLHF.

This clonotype was counted ten times or more. The rearrangement links TRBV28 to TRBJ2-3; D gene unclear. The CDR3 consists of 15 residues. The V end was cut by 3 bases, the J end by 4 bases, with 14 bases between. Germline V gene lookup returns CDR1 MDHEN and CDR2 SYDVKM. Here the CDR3 reads CASSFLFRRADTQYF. The CDR3 coding sequence is TGTGCCAGCAGTTTTCTGTTCCGACGAGCAGATACGCAGTATTTT.

This chain connects TRBV7-8 to TRBJ2-1; 11 positions agree with TRBD2. Trimming removed 0 bases from V and 3 bases from J; junction bases left unmatched: 4. CDR1 SGHVS and CDR2 FQNEAQ come from the germline V gene. The CDR3 runs 17 residues. The CDR3 reads CASSLASTSGGYNEQFF. CDR3 sequence (DNA): TGTGCCAGCAGCTTAGCATCTACTAGCGGGGGCTACAATGAGCAGTTCTTC.

This clonotype was seen more than once but under ten times. V usage is TRBV6-5 and J usage is TRBJ1-1; D may be TRBD1 (6 bases). The CDR3 length is 13 residues. Deletions cut 6 bases from V and 5 bases from J, with 13 bases between. CDR1 is MNHEY and CDR2 is SVGAGI in the germline V gene. As DNA, the CDR3 is TGTGCCAGCAGGCGGGGGCCCGAGACTGAAGCTTTCTTT. It translates to CASRRGPETEAFF.

The CDR3 loop reads CASLRVSGANVLTF. CDR3 sequence (DNA): TGTGCCAGCCTGAGGGTTAGTGGGGCCAACGTCCTGACTTTC. V is TRBV12-3 or TRBV12-4 and J is TRBJ2-6; perhaps TRBD2 as D (5 bases). This CDR3 region has 14 residues. With 8 bases removed from V and 3 bases from J, the gap between germline ends came to 11 bases.